These 29 T cell receptor beta chains were sequenced from one sample in a study of T cell responses to AZD1222 COVID-19 vaccine (dated by TCRdb to the early 2020s). The time point label of this sample denotes: baseline before first vaccination. Receptor libraries were prepared by the immunoSEQ multiplex PCR assay. The immuneACCESS repertoire file appears here via TCRdb, limited to in-frame rearrangements. These files lack a portion of the clones; in checked studies, under half of the deficit traces to unresolved V genes, and the cause of the others is not known. The sample data list about 180,000 clones, and 85% to 90% of these were observed just once. The ten most abundant clones make up 6% to 8.5% of the sample. The sample was peripheral blood, taken on day 0 of AZD1222 vaccination. The receptors originated from an adult in good health.

This chain joins TRBV5-1 and TRBJ2-7; 7 positions match TRBD1. The CDR3 has 15 amino acids. V shed 0 bases and J 2 bases; nucleotides not matched to a gene: 5. Germline CDR1 reads SGHRS; CDR2 reads YFSETQ. The CDR3 spells CASSLGSGQPYEQYF. The CDR3 DNA follows: TGCGCCAGCAGCTTGGGCTCGGGACAGCCCTACGAGCAGTACTTC. Supplemented by reference TRBV5-1 and TRBJ2-7, the full variable domain reads KAGVTQTPRYLIKTRGQQVTLSCSPISGHRSVSWYQQTPGQGLQFLFEYFSETQRNKGNFPGRFSGRQFSNSRSEMNVSTLELGDSALYLCASSLGSGQPYEQYFGPGTRLTVT.

The chain combines TRBV2 with TRBJ2-7, with D unresolved. Germline V CDR1 and CDR2: SNHLY, FYNNEI. The CDR3 sequence is 14 residues long. V lost 4 bases, J lost 0 bases, and 10 bases lay in between. The CDR3 spells CASSVISISYEQYF. The CDR3 DNA follows: TGTGCCAGCAGTGTGATCAGTATCTCCTACGAGCAGTACTTC.

The chain is built from TRBV5-1 and TRBJ1-1, with D maybe TRBD1 (5 bases). The CDR3 sequence is 13 residues long. V gave up 3 bases and J gave up 5 bases, with 11 bases separating them. CDR1 is SGHRS and CDR2 is YFSETQ in the germline V gene. In DNA, the CDR3 is TGCGCCAGCAGCTACATGGGGGGAACTGAAGCTTTCTTT. It translates to CASSYMGGTEAFF.

V usage is TRBV11-3 and J usage is TRBJ1-5; no clear D gene. V was trimmed by 6 bases and J by 3 bases, leaving 15 bases between them. Germline V gene data show CDR1 as SGHNT and CDR2 as YENEEA. This CDR3 is built from 15 residues. The CDR3 here is CASSRRGGFNQPQHF. The CDR3 DNA sequence: TGTGCCAGCAGTCGCCGAGGAGGATTCAATCAGCCCCAGCATTTT.

The gene calls are TRBV27 and TRBJ1-4; TRBD1 aligns across 8 bases. Germline trimming cut 4 bases from V and 10 bases from J; bases unmatched to any gene: 14. This CDR3 comprises 16 residues. Germline CDR1 is MNHEY and CDR2 is SMNVEV (reference sequence). The CDR3 region has the DNA TGTGCCAGCAGTTCCGACGGGACAGGCCAGGGTGGAAAACTGTTTTTT. It is translated as CASSSDGTGQGGKLFF. The whole variable domain, filled in from reference TRBV27 and TRBJ1-4, reads EAQVTQNPRYLITVTGKKLTVTCSQNMNHEYMSWYRQDPGLGLRQIYYSMNVEVTDKGDVPEGYKVSRKEKRNFPLILESPSPNQTSLYFCASSSDGTGQGGKLFFGSGTQLSVL.

This chain joins TRBV2 and TRBJ1-5; TRBD1 matches at 7 bases. Germline CDR1 SNHLY, CDR2 FYNNEI. This CDR3 has 13 amino acids. V gave up 7 bases and J gave up 6 bases; unmatched junction bases: 6. The CDR3 DNA is TGTGCCAGCAACAGCGGACAGGCTCAGCCCCAGCATTTT. Translating gives CASNSGQAQPQHF.

In DNA form, the CDR3 reads TGTGCCAGCAGTTACTCGCAGGTAGGAGAGACCCAGTACTTC. Translating it yields CASSYSQVGETQYF. The rearrangement uses TRBV6-6 and TRBJ2-5, with no clear D. CDR3 length equals 14 residues. CDR1 MNHNY and CDR2 SVGAGI come from the germline V gene (reference sequence). Trimming took off 0 bases at V and 4 bases at J, with 9 bases between the two ends.

This clone occurred once. The V call is TRBV3-1 (or the pseudogene TRBV3-2), the J call TRBJ1-5, with TRBD1 matching over 7 bases. V was clipped by 0 bases and J by 3 bases; unmatched bases: 11. Germline CDR1 LGHDT, CDR2 YNNKEL (reference sequence). This CDR3 is 18 amino acids long. In DNA form, the CDR3 reads TGTGCCAGCAGCCAAGACTCATTCCGGGACAGAGACAATCAGCCCCAGCATTTT. Translating it yields CASSQDSFRDRDNQPQHF.

J is TRBJ2-3 and V is TRBV7-6; 8 nucleotides match TRBD2. With 0 bases clipped from V and 2 bases from J, the junction kept 4 bases outside the gene matches. The V gene's germline CDR1 is SGHVS and CDR2 FNYEAQ. The length of the CDR3 is 16 residues. The CDR3 region is CASSLASAGDTDTQYF. The CDR3 coding sequence is TGTGCCAGCAGCTTAGCATCAGCGGGGGACACAGATACGCAGTATTTT.

V usage is TRBV18 and J usage is TRBJ2-2, with 7 bases lining up with TRBD2. The J segment lost 4 bases and the V segment lost 6 bases, leaving 11 bases of the junction unmatched. CDR3 length equals 16 residues. Germline V gives CDR1 KGHSH, CDR2 LQKENI. The CDR3 here is CASSGGTASITGELFF. The CDR3 DNA reads TGTGCCAGCTCGGGAGGGACGGCGAGTATCACCGGGGAGCTGTTTTTT. Combining the CDR3 with reference TRBV18 and TRBJ2-2 gives the whole variable domain NAGVMQNPRHLVRRRGQEARLRCSPMKGHSHVYWYRQLPEEGLKFMVYLQKENIIDESGMPKERFSAEFPKEGPSILRIQQVVRGDSAAYFCASSGGTASITGELFFGEGSRLTVL.

This sequence joins TRBV9 and TRBJ2-3; 9 nucleotides match TRBD2. CDR1 SGDLS and CDR2 YYNGEE come from the germline V gene. The length of the CDR3 is 15 residues. With V trimmed by 3 bases and J by 2 bases, 4 bases remained unmatched. The CDR3 DNA reads as TGTGCCAGCAGCGCGCTAGCGGGGACCACAGATACGCAGTATTTT. As protein: CASSALAGTTDTQYF.

The chain combines TRBV6-5 with TRBJ2-6; the D is unclear. This CDR3 has 14 residues. CDR1 is MNHEY, CDR2 SVGAGI, per germline. Trimming removed 6 bases at V and 0 bases at J, with 6 bases between. This CDR3 is CASSSNSGANVLTF. The CDR3 DNA is TGTGCCAGCAGCTCAAACTCTGGGGCCAACGTCCTGACTTTC.

This chain links TRBV2 with TRBJ1-3; the match to TRBD1 covers 8 bases. The CDR3 sequence is 15 residues long. V shed 4 bases, J shed 9 bases, and the junction held 11 bases outside the gene matches. Germline V gene data show CDR1 as SNHLY and CDR2 as FYNNEI. For the CDR3, the DNA is TGTGCCAGCAGTGGAGGGACAGGAGCGTCGGGCACCATATATTTT. Translating gives CASSGGTGASGTIYF.

This rearrangement joins TRBV6-5 to TRBJ2-2; 12 nucleotides match TRBD2. The CDR3 loop spans 15 amino acids. Trimming cost V 6 bases and J 3 bases; bases outside gene matches: 2. Looked up from germline, CDR1 is MNHEY and CDR2 is SVGAGI. CDR3 protein: CASSGLAGYTGELFF. CDR3 coding DNA: TGTGCCAGCAGCGGACTAGCGGGGTACACCGGGGAGCTGTTTTTT.

The chain has TRBV30 and TRBJ1-1; no firm D call. V was pared by 6 bases and J by 3 bases, with 17 bases between. The CDR3 sequence is 14 residues long. Germline CDR1 reads GTSNPN; CDR2 reads SVGIG (reference sequence). The CDR3 DNA is TGTGCCTGTACTACCGGGCGCACCCACACTGAAGCTTTCTTT. Residues: CACTTGRTHTEAFF.

This clone was recorded at least ten times. CDR3 sequence: CASSDLAGGTDTQYF. The DNA for the CDR3 is TGTGCCAGCAGTGACCTAGCGGGGGGCACAGATACGCAGTATTTT. V gene TRBV6-4 combines with J gene TRBJ2-3; 10 bases are a match to TRBD2. V lost 2 bases and J lost 1; bases outside the gene matches: 0. The CDR3 length is 15 residues. Per the germline V gene, CDR1 is MRHNA and CDR2 is SNTAGT.

The chain is built from TRBV3-1 (or the pseudogene TRBV3-2) and TRBJ1-2; 8 bases agree with TRBD1. The CDR3 runs 16 residues. Per the germline V gene, CDR1 is LGHDT and CDR2 is YNNKEL (reference sequence). Trimming cost V 1 base and J 0 bases; bases outside gene matches: 4. The CDR3 sequence: CASSQGTGRTNYGYTF. CDR3 DNA: TGTGCCAGCAGCCAAGGGACAGGGAGGACTAACTATGGCTACACCTTC.

This sequence joins TRBV9 and TRBJ1-6, with D possibly being TRBD1 (5 bases). V was pared by 0 bases and J by 7 bases, with 11 bases between. CDR3 size: 15 residues. Germline V CDR1 and CDR2: SGDLS, YYNGEE. The CDR3 spells CASSVVGDRNSPLHF. The CDR3 DNA follows: TGTGCCAGCAGCGTAGTAGGGGACCGCAATTCACCCCTCCACTTT.

The chain joins TRBV19 to TRBJ1-2; 11 positions agree with TRBD1. The CDR3 spans 16 residues. Germline V lookup: CDR1 LNHDA, CDR2 SQIVND (reference sequence). J lost 4 bases, V lost 6 bases, and 10 bases had no gene match. The CDR3 here is CASRMDRGQQSYGYTF. The CDR3 region has the DNA TGTGCCAGTAGAATGGACAGGGGGCAACAGAGCTATGGCTACACCTTC. Full variable domain (rest looked up from reference TRBV19 and TRBJ1-2): DGGITQSPKYLFRKEGQNVTLSCEQNLNHDAMYWYRQDPGQGLRLIYYSQIVNDFQKGDIAEGYSVSREKKESFPLTVTSAQKNPTAFYLCASRMDRGQQSYGYTFGSGTRLTVV.

The rearrangement uses TRBV19 and TRBJ1-4; a possible D gene is TRBD1 (5 bases). Trimming pared 8 bases from V and 0 bases from J, leaving 10 bases between. CDR1 and CDR2 (germline): LNHDA, SQIVND (reference sequence). This CDR3 contains 14 residues. The CDR3 nucleotides read TGTGCCAGTGGGGACCGAACAACTAATGAAAAACTGTTTTTT. This encodes CASGDRTTNEKLFF.

The chain joins TRBV10-3 to TRBJ2-2; a possible D gene is TRBD2 (6 bases). V lost 8 bases and J 0 bases, leaving 10 bases between the germline ends. Germline assignment: CDR1 ENHRY and CDR2 SYGVKD. The CDR3 extends over 14 amino acids. The CDR3 protein is CAIGDWSNTGELFF. The DNA for the CDR3 is TGTGCCATCGGGGACTGGTCGAACACCGGGGAGCTGTTTTTT.

Only a few counts were recorded for this clone. This chain uses TRBV19 with TRBJ2-5, with D maybe TRBD1 (7 bases). CDR3 size: 17 residues. Trimming shortened V by 4 bases and J by 4 bases, and 22 bases separated the two germline ends. CDR1 and CDR2 from the germline V gene are LNHDA and SQIVND (reference sequence). The CDR3 protein is CASSTLSATGRRETQYF. The CDR3 bases are TGTGCCAGTAGTACCTTATCGGCGACAGGGAGGAGAGAGACCCAGTACTTC.

This clone was picked up a small number of times. The identical CDR3 is also encoded by other nucleotide sequences in the sample. This sequence joins TRBV5-1 and TRBJ1-1, with a tentative D call TRBD1 (5 bases). This CDR3 comprises 15 residues. V was shortened by 3 bases and J by 1 base, with 13 bases between the two germline ends. The germline CDR1 and CDR2 sequences are SGHRS and YFSETQ. In nucleotides, the CDR3 is TGCGCCAGCAGCTCAAGGGGACGTACGAACACTGAAGCTTTCTTT. This translates into CASSSRGRTNTEAFF.

This clone was counted between two and nine times. The CDR3 reads CASSRQARGGNQPQHF. The CDR3 nucleotides are TGTGCCAGTTCCAGACAGGCACGAGGAGGCAATCAGCCCCAGCATTTT. The chain is built from TRBV19 and TRBJ1-5, with a tentative D call TRBD1 (6 bases). Germline V CDR1 and CDR2: LNHDA, SQIVND (reference sequence). The CDR3 length is 16 residues. Trimming removed 8 bases from V and 2 bases from J, with 19 bases in between. Full variable domain (missing parts from reference TRBV19 and TRBJ1-5): DGGITQSPKYLFRKEGQNVTLSCEQNLNHDAMYWYRQDPGQGLRLIYYSQIVNDFQKGDIAEGYSVSREKKESFPLTVTSAQKNPTAFYLCASSRQARGGNQPQHFGDGTRLSIL.

The chain links TRBV29-1 to TRBJ2-1; TRBD1 might be the D (6 bases). V was pared by 2 bases and J by 13 bases, with 15 bases between. The CDR3 consists of 12 residues. Germline CDR1 and CDR2: SQVTM and ANQGSEA. The CDR3 region has the DNA TGCAGCGTTGAATGGGGCGCGACAGGCCAGTTCTTC. Encoded protein: CSVEWGATGQFF.

The V call is TRBV9, the J call TRBJ2-3; unclear D gene. The ends were cut back, 0 bases at V and 0 bases at J, with 5 bases in the middle. The CDR3 is 14 amino acids. Looked up from germline, CDR1 is SGDLS and CDR2 is YYNGEE. The CDR3 sequence is CASSVEVSTDTQYF. The CDR3, as DNA: TGTGCCAGCAGCGTAGAAGTCAGCACAGATACGCAGTATTTT.

The V call is TRBV27, the J call TRBJ1-2, with TRBD1 matching 9 bases. The CDR3 contains 14 residues. CDR1 MNHEY and CDR2 SMNVEV come from the germline V gene (reference sequence). With 3 bases clipped from V and 3 bases from J, the junction kept 2 bases outside the gene matches. CDR3 region: CASSLGQGDYGYTF. CDR3 nucleotides: TGTGCCAGCAGTTTGGGACAGGGAGACTATGGCTACACCTTC.

Notes on this clone: The junction differs from germline at one of its ends, possibly a read error. J is TRBJ1-4 and V is TRBV2, with TRBD1 as a possible D gene (6 bases). The CDR3 is 15 residues long. CDR1 and CDR2 from the germline V gene are SNHLY and FYNNEI. The CDR3 is CASIEGGQTLEKLFF. Here the CDR3 DNA reads TGTGCCAGCATTGAAGGGGGGCAGACCCTTGAAAAACTGTTTTTT.

The chain carries TRBV19 and TRBJ2-7; TRBD1 is a possible D gene (6 bases). There are 15 residues in the CDR3. Looked up from germline, CDR1 is LNHDA and CDR2 is SQIVND (reference sequence). The V end was cut by 6 bases, the J end by 2 bases, with 17 bases between. The CDR3 region is CASRVTARGTYEQYF. CDR3 DNA: TGTGCCAGTAGGGTGACGGCCAGGGGCACCTACGAGCAGTACTTC. The whole variable domain, remainder taken from reference TRBV19 and TRBJ2-7, is DGGITQSPKYLFRKEGQNVTLSCEQNLNHDAMYWYRQDPGQGLRLIYYSQIVNDFQKGDIAEGYSVSREKKESFPLTVTSAQKNPTAFYLCASRVTARGTYEQYFGPGTRLTVT.